One sample yielded the 17 T cell receptor beta chains listed below, sequenced in a study of T cells in Graves' hyperthyroidism and ophthalmopathy. What was amplified from RNA transcripts were TCR beta CDR3 regions. Initially, a first-round RT-PCR of the TCR CDR3 employed the HTBI primer set. TCRdb re-called the multiplex PCR reads through MiXCR, storing one row per CDR3 protein. This sample has about 620,000 distinct CDR3 sequences; 15% to 20% occur once, and the top ten carry about 3.8%. Material for sequencing was blood. These receptors were obtained from a woman aged 30 to 39 with Graves' hyperthyroidism.

A note on this clonotype: Just one base apart from a much larger clone, this may be a read error. V is TRBV27 and J is TRBJ2-7; D is unresolved. CDR1 and CDR2 (germline): MNHEY, SMNVEV (reference sequence). The CDR3 spans 13 residues. The CDR3 is CAGSFDLGNEQYF. CDR3 nucleotides: TGTGCCGGCAGTTTTGATTTAGGGAACGAGCAGTACTTC.

CDR3 in DNA: TGTGCCAGCAGCTCTATGGGGGGGCCTCGTGGAAACACCATATATTTT. Its translation: CASSSMGGPRGNTIYF. The chain couples TRBV11-2 to TRBJ1-3; D is possibly TRBD1 (6 bases). Germline V lookup: CDR1 SGHAT, CDR2 FQNNGV. CDR3 length equals 16 residues. The V end lost 4 bases, the J end lost 3 bases, and 16 bases lay between the germline ends.

This clonotype has a handful of counts. The V gene is TRBV29-1, the J gene TRBJ1-5; D is possibly TRBD1 (5 bases). Germline-derived CDR1 and CDR2 are SQVTM and ANQGSEA. CDR3 length: 13 amino acids. The V gene lost 2 bases and the J gene lost 7 bases, with 12 bases spanning the gap. Here the CDR3 DNA reads TGCAGCGTTGAAATTTCGGGGGACCAGCCCCAGCATTTT. It yields the protein CSVEISGDQPQHF.

The J gene is TRBJ2-3, the V gene TRBV7-9; 9 nucleotides agree with TRBD2. This CDR3 has 20 residues. Germline V gives CDR1 SEHNR, CDR2 FQNEAQ (reference sequence). J was trimmed by 5 bases and V by 4 bases; bases with no gene match: 22. In nucleotides, the CDR3 is TGTGCCAGCAGCTCGACGCTTGCCGGGACACTTAGCGGGAGTGGAGATACGCAGTATTTT. Protein product: CASSSTLAGTLSGSGDTQYF.

This clonotype was observed a few times. The gene calls are TRBV20-1 and TRBJ2-7; no reliable D call. Looked up from germline, CDR1 is DFQATT and CDR2 is SNEGSKA (reference sequence). The CDR3 loop spans 11 amino acids. Trimming stripped 3 bases from V and 6 bases from J, with 9 bases between. The DNA of the CDR3 is TGCAGTGCTAGGGATAGGTCCGAGCAGTACTTC. Translation: CSARDRSEQYF.

Only one count was recorded for this clonotype. This chain links TRBV5-5 with TRBJ1-1; D may be TRBD1 (5 bases). CDR3 length: 13 amino acids. CDR1 and CDR2 (germline): SGHKS, YYEKEE (reference sequence). The V end was cut by 3 bases, the J end by 4 bases, with 10 bases between. The CDR3 sequence: CASSWDLGTEAFF. The CDR3 DNA is TGTGCCAGCAGCTGGGACTTGGGCACTGAAGCTTTCTTT.

This clonotype was observed a handful of times. The chain couples TRBV28 to TRBJ1-4; D gene ambiguous. Germline V gene sequence: CDR1 MDHEN, CDR2 SYDVKM. V was shortened by 3 bases and J by 11 bases, with 16 bases between the two germline ends. The CDR3 has 14 residues. CDR3 nucleotides: TGTGCCAGCAGTTTTAGACGAGGTATCGCTAAACTGTTTTTT. Protein product: CASSFRRGIAKLFF.

This clonotype showed up many times. This chain uses TRBV12-3 or TRBV12-4 with TRBJ1-5; D possibly corresponds to TRBD1 (6 bases). V lost 7 bases to trimming and J lost 2 bases, with 12 bases between them. The CDR3 totals 14 residues. The CDR3 spells CASNIQGGNQPQHF. The CDR3 DNA is TGTGCCAGCAATATACAGGGTGGCAATCAGCCCCAGCATTTT.

There are many counts of this clonotype. The rearrangement joins TRBV11-2 to TRBJ2-1; no definite D call. V was pared by 5 bases and J by 5 bases, with 19 bases between. CDR1 is SGHAT, CDR2 FQNNGV, per germline. This CDR3 spans 16 amino acids. The CDR3 protein is CASSPDPTQLDNEQFF. DNA of the CDR3: TGTGCCAGCAGCCCCGATCCTACACAACTTGACAATGAGCAGTTCTTC.

The J gene is TRBJ2-1, the V gene TRBV10-3; TRBD2 agrees at 8 bases. The germline CDR1 and CDR2 sequences are ENHRY and SYGVKD. V lost 4 bases and J lost 6; bases outside the gene matches: 8. The CDR3 extends over 15 amino acids. The CDR3 coding sequence is TGTGCCATCAGTGGGAGCGGGAGCGCACCCAATGAGCAGTTCTTC. It codes for CAISGSGSAPNEQFF.

This clonotype was picked up a small number of times. V gene TRBV19 combines with J gene TRBJ1-5, with D possibly being TRBD1 (6 bases). Looked up from germline, CDR1 is LNHDA and CDR2 is SQIVND (reference sequence). CDR3 length: 14 residues. The V and J ends lost 7 bases and 3 bases respectively, with 13 bases between them. The CDR3: CASNWGQPNQPQHF. The CDR3 DNA follows: TGTGCCAGTAATTGGGGACAACCCAATCAGCCCCAGCATTTT.

The sample holds many counts of this clonotype. The gene calls are TRBV20-1 and TRBJ2-7; TRBD2 agrees at 10 bases. The J segment lost 3 bases and the V segment lost 2 bases, leaving 7 bases of the junction unmatched. CDR1 and CDR2 (germline): DFQATT, SNEGSKA (reference sequence). CDR3 length: 15 amino acids. CDR3 loop: CSARIRTSGSYEQYF. In DNA, the CDR3 is TGCAGTGCTAGAATACGGACTAGCGGAAGCTACGAGCAGTACTTC.

This clonotype was observed a few times. This chain links TRBV9 with TRBJ2-5; weak D call: TRBD2 (6 bases). The V gene's germline CDR1 is SGDLS and CDR2 YYNGEE. CDR3 length equals 17 residues. V was pared by 3 bases and J by 4 bases, with 22 bases between. The CDR3 spells CASSASLLRENGETQYF. The CDR3, as DNA: TGTGCCAGCAGCGCCTCTCTACTACGGGAGAATGGAGAGACCCAGTACTTC.

This clonotype turned up a few times. The chain joins TRBV7-2 to TRBJ2-2, with unresolved D. The CDR3 is 15 residues long. Trimming took off 3 bases at V and 8 bases at J, with 16 bases between the two ends. In germline, CDR1 is SGHTA, CDR2 FQGNSA. The CDR3 coding sequence is TGTGCCAGCAGCTTCATCAGTTCAGGTTCAGGGGAGCTGTTTTTT. Amino acid sequence: CASSFISSGSGELFF.

The table lists this clonotype with a few counts. The chain combines TRBV6-2 or TRBV6-3 with TRBJ1-3, with TRBD1 matching 7 bases. Germline-derived CDR1 and CDR2 are MNHEY and SVGEGT. This CDR3 is built from 16 residues. V lost 6 bases to trimming and J lost 4 bases; unmatched junction nucleotides: 12. This chain's CDR3 is CASRKGQDTRGNTIYF. The CDR3 DNA is TGTGCCAGCAGAAAAGGACAGGATACAAGGGGAAACACCATATATTTT.

The J gene is TRBJ2-3, the V gene TRBV13; 14 bases map to TRBD2. Germline V lookup: CDR1 PRHDT, CDR2 FYEKMQ (reference sequence). The J segment lost 0 bases and the V segment lost 1 base, leaving 6 bases of the junction unmatched. The CDR3 covers 19 residues. The CDR3 loop is CASSLAGTSGSTSTDTQYF. DNA of the CDR3: TGTGCCAGCAGCTTAGCCGGGACTAGCGGGAGCACTAGCACAGATACGCAGTATTTT.

This clonotype was seen a handful of times. The chain joins TRBV11-3 to TRBJ1-1; D perhaps matches TRBD1 (6 bases). Trimming removed 5 bases at V and 4 bases at J, with 14 bases between. The germline gives CDR1 SGHNT, CDR2 YENEEA. CDR3 length: 14 amino acids. CDR3 sequence (DNA): TGTGCCAGCAGCCGGTACAGGGATAGCACTGAAGCTTTCTTT. It encodes CASSRYRDSTEAFF.